The 22 T cell receptor beta chains given below trace back to one sample, sequenced in a study of yellow fever vaccine responses in identical twins. TCRdb analysed the RT-PCR reads with MiXCR anew, one entry per CDR3 protein. This repertoire shows 1,500 to 2,000 distinct CDR3 sequences, about 84% found once; its top ten account for 25% to 30%. Sequenced material: T cells from blood (PBMCs), unsorted or a sorted subset (not recorded which), taken before or after yellow fever vaccination (not recorded which). These receptors came from a female donor who received the yellow fever vaccine.

The V gene is TRBV30, the J gene TRBJ1-2, with TRBD1 identical over 8 bases. Unmatched junction bases numbered 8, after V lost 3 bases and J lost 2 bases. The CDR3 runs to 15 residues. CDR1 and CDR2 from the germline V gene are GTSNPN and SVGIG (reference sequence). The CDR3 spells CAWRSSGQGNYGYTF. As DNA, the CDR3 is TGTGCCTGGAGGAGCTCCGGACAGGGCAACTATGGCTACACCTTC.

This rearrangement joins TRBV23-1 to TRBJ2-7, with unresolved D. TRBV23-1 is placed among ORFs of uncertain function. CDR3 size: 14 residues. The V gene lost 2 bases and the J gene lost 1 base, with 9 bases spanning the gap. CDR3 coding DNA: TGCGCCAGCAGTCAAGGGGTGGTATCCTACGAGCAGTACTTC. This sequence encodes CASSQGVVSYEQYF.

The gene calls are TRBV5-4 and TRBJ2-3; tentatively, D is TRBD1 or TRBD2 (6 bases each). This CDR3 is 16 amino acids long. From germline, CDR1 is SGHNT and CDR2 YYREEE (reference sequence). Trimming took 1 base from V and 6 from J, leaving 18 bases between them. The CDR3 reads CASSLSGAIGTDTQYF. The CDR3 DNA is TGTGCCAGCAGCTTGTCGGGGGCGATCGGTACCGATACGCAGTATTTT.

This rearrangement joins TRBV10-1 to TRBJ1-1, with unresolved D. V gave up 2 bases and J gave up 1 base, with 14 bases separating them. Germline CDR1 reads WNHNN; CDR2 reads SYGVQD (reference sequence). CDR3 size: 16 residues. This CDR3 is CASSETTALGNTEAFF. The CDR3 nucleotides read TGCGCCAGCAGTGAGACGACGGCCCTGGGGAACACTGAAGCTTTCTTT.

The chain links TRBV5-4 to TRBJ2-7; 10 nucleotides agree with TRBD2. Trimming removed 0 bases from V and 3 bases from J; junction bases left unmatched: 0. From germline, CDR1 is SGHNT and CDR2 YYREEE (reference sequence). The length of the CDR3 is 14 residues. The DNA for the CDR3 is TGTGCCAGCAGCTTGGCTAGCGGGGGCTACGAGCAGTACGTC. It translates to CASSLASGGYEQYV.

The chain carries TRBV30 and TRBJ1-1; D remains unclear. CDR3 length: 14 residues. Germline loops: CDR1 GTSNPN, CDR2 SVGIG (reference sequence). Trimming removed 3 bases at V and 7 bases at J, with 18 bases between. CDR3 sequence: CAWRTRLDGGEAFF. The CDR3 DNA sequence: TGTGCCTGGAGGACCCGGCTGGACGGAGGTGAAGCTTTCTTT.

The genes are TRBV11-1 and TRBJ1-3; D not certain. This CDR3 region has 15 residues. The V and J ends lost 2 bases and 4 bases respectively, with 12 bases between them. The germline V gene has CDR1 SGHAT and CDR2 FQDESV (reference sequence). CDR3 sequence (DNA): TGTGCCAGCAGCTTATCAATGGGTCTAGGAAACACCATATATTTT. It yields the protein CASSLSMGLGNTIYF.

The rearrangement joins TRBV6-4 to TRBJ1-1; 7 bases map to TRBD1. This CDR3 comprises 14 residues. With V trimmed by 3 bases and J by 5 bases, 6 bases remained unmatched. The germline V gene encodes CDR1 MRHNA and CDR2 SNTAGT. The chain's CDR3 is CASSDNRGATEAFF. The CDR3 DNA reads as TGTGCCAGCAGTGATAACAGGGGCGCGACTGAAGCTTTCTTT.

This chain connects TRBV4-1 to TRBJ1-2; the match to TRBD1 covers 7 bases. V dropped 4 bases and J dropped 5; count of bases not matched to a gene: 10. Germline CDR1 reads MGHRA; CDR2 reads YSYEKL. The CDR3 loop spans 15 amino acids. For the CDR3, the DNA is TGCGCCAGCAGCCCAGGGGGAGTCACCATGTATGGCTACACCTTC. Amino acid sequence: CASSPGGVTMYGYTF.

The chain links TRBV27 to TRBJ1-6; no definite D call. The CDR3 sequence is 12 residues long. V gave up 5 bases and J gave up 7 bases, with 6 bases separating them. Germline V lookup: CDR1 MNHEY, CDR2 SMNVEV (reference sequence). The CDR3 sequence: CASSGLNSPLHF. In DNA, the CDR3 is TGTGCCAGCAGTGGACTCAATTCACCCCTCCACTTT.

CDR3 region: CSAREGTIRTDTQYF. Written as DNA, the CDR3 is TGCAGTGCTAGAGAAGGGACAATCCGCACAGATACGCAGTATTTT. The chain carries TRBV20-1 and TRBJ2-3, with a tentative D call TRBD1 (6 bases). Germline V gene data show CDR1 as DFQATT and CDR2 as SNEGSKA (reference sequence). This CDR3 is 15 amino acids long. The V gene lost 0 bases and the J gene lost 1 base, with 11 bases spanning the gap.

The CDR3 DNA reads TGTGCCAGCAGCCCAAGCTGGGGCACAGATACGCAGTATTTT. As protein: CASSPSWGTDTQYF. This sequence joins TRBV11-2 and TRBJ2-3; D is uncertain. The CDR3 runs to 14 residues. Germline V gives CDR1 SGHAT, CDR2 FQNNGV. V lost 5 bases and J lost 1, with 10 bases in between.

This clonotype rates as large (0.1 to 1%). This chain uses TRBV20-1 with TRBJ2-3, with 8 bases matching TRBD2. The CDR3 has 13 amino acids. V was clipped by 6 bases and J by 5 bases; unmatched bases: 7. From germline, CDR1 is DFQATT and CDR2 SNEGSKA (reference sequence). The CDR3 loop reads CSALGLAVDTQYF. The CDR3 DNA follows: TGCAGTGCCCTCGGACTAGCCGTAGATACGCAGTATTTT.

The chain carries TRBV11-1 and TRBJ2-3, with no clear D. The CDR3 sequence is 13 residues long. Trimming removed 3 bases at V and 3 bases at J, with 7 bases between. Germline V lookup: CDR1 SGHAT, CDR2 FQDESV (reference sequence). The CDR3, as DNA: TGTGCCAGCAGCTTTTCTGATACAGATACGCAGTATTTT. Protein sequence: CASSFSDTDTQYF.

This rearrangement joins TRBV10-3 to TRBJ1-1, with TRBD1 as a possible D gene (5 bases). V was pared by 0 bases and J by 1 base, with 9 bases between. The CDR3 is 15 residues long. Germline values: CDR1 ENHRY, CDR2 SYGVKD. In DNA form, the CDR3 reads TGTGCCATCAGTGAGTCGTCAGGGTCGAACACTGAAGCTTTCTTT. This codes for CAISESSGSNTEAFF.

The V gene is TRBV12-3 or TRBV12-4, the J gene TRBJ2-7, with TRBD2 as a possible D gene (6 bases). CDR3 length: 15 residues. Trimming shortened V by 6 bases and J by 5 bases, and 20 bases separated the two germline ends. CDR3 nucleotides: TGTGCCAGCAGGCTAGGAGGAGGGCGGCTACACGAGCAGTACTTC. Its translation: CASRLGGGRLHEQYF.

This clonotype has a single count. This chain joins TRBV6-1 and TRBJ2-7; D ambiguous. V lost 2 bases and J lost 6, with 11 bases in between. The CDR3 has 13 residues. In germline, CDR1 is MNHNS, CDR2 SASEGT. The CDR3 region is CASSETELSEQYV. In DNA form, the CDR3 reads TGTGCCAGCAGTGAAACGGAGCTCTCCGAGCAGTACGTC.

The rearrangement links TRBV7-9 to TRBJ1-1; no clear D gene. CDR3 length equals 14 residues. Germline lookup yields CDR1 SEHNR and CDR2 FQNEAQ (reference sequence). V was clipped by 1 base and J by 1 base, with 7 bases between them. In DNA form, the CDR3 reads TGTGCCAGCAGCTTAGACCACCGGAACACTGAAGCTTTCTTT. Its protein is CASSLDHRNTEAFF.

This clonotype was observed a few times. The chain employs TRBV5-5 and TRBJ1-1; D is perhaps TRBD1 (5 bases). Germline V gene sequence: CDR1 SGHKS, CDR2 YYEKEE (reference sequence). Trimming cost V 6 bases and J 1 base, with 13 bases left between them. The CDR3 loop spans 14 amino acids. The CDR3 region has the DNA TGTGCCAGCACCCCGGGACGGGCGAACACTGAAGCTTTCTTT. It translates to CASTPGRANTEAFF.

The J gene is TRBJ2-7, the V gene TRBV2; no definite D call. This CDR3 comprises 11 residues. The ends were cut back, 8 bases at V and 0 bases at J, with 5 bases in the middle. From germline, CDR1 is SNHLY and CDR2 FYNNEI. CDR3 DNA: TGTGCCAGCCTTAGCTCCTACGAGCAGTACTTC. This codes for CASLSSYEQYF.

This clonotype was detected only a few times. The chain recombines TRBV6-1 with TRBJ1-1; 7 bases map to TRBD1. The J segment lost 3 bases and the V segment lost 6 bases, leaving 4 bases of the junction unmatched. The CDR3 sequence is 13 residues long. CDR1 and CDR2 (germline): MNHNS, SASEGT. The chain's CDR3 is CASSTQGDTEAFF. CDR3 DNA: TGTGCCAGCAGCACCCAGGGGGACACTGAAGCTTTCTTT.

The chain has TRBV20-1 and TRBJ2-1; no definite D call. V lost 0 bases, J lost 7 bases, and 10 bases lay in between. CDR3 length: 13 amino acids. Per the germline V gene, CDR1 is DFQATT and CDR2 is SNEGSKA (reference sequence). In nucleotides, the CDR3 is TGCAGTGCTAGAGATCTGAAACCAAATGAGCAGTTCTTC. Translation gives CSARDLKPNEQFF.